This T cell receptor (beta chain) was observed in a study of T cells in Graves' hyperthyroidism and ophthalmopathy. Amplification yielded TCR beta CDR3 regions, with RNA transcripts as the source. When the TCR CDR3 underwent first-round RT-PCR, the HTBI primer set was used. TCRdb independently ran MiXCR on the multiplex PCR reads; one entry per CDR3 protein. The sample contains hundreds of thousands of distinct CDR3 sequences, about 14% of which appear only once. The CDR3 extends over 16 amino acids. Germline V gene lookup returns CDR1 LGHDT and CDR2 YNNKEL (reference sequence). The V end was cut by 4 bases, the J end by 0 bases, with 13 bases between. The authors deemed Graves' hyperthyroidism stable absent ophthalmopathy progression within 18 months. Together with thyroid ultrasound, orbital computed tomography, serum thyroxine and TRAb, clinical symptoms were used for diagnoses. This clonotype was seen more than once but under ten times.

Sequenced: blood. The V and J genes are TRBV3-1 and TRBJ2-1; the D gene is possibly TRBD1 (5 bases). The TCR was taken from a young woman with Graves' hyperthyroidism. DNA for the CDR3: TGTGCCAGCAGCCTGACAGACTCTGACTCCTACAATGAGCAGTTCTTC. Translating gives CASSLTDSDSYNEQFF.